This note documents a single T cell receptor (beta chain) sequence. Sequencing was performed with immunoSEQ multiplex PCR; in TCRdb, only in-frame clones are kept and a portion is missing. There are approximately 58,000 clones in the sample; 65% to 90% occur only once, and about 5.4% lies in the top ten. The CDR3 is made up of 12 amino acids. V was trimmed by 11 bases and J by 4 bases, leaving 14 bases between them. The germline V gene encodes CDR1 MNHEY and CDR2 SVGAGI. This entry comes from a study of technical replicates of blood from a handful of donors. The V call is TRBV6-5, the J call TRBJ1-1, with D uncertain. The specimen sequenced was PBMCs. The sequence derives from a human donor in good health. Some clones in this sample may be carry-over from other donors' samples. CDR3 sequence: CASARAGTEAFF. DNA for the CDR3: TGTGCCTCCGCAAGGGCGGGCACTGAAGCTTTCTTT.